These T cell receptor beta chains were read from a single sample in a study of regulatory T cells in long-lasting Graves disease. TCRdb processed the multiplex PCR reads anew with MiXCR; each CDR3 protein has one entry. The data hold 420,000 or so distinct CDR3 sequences, with roughly 15% observed a single time. Separately, the same data were catalogued under a study of T cells in Graves' hyperthyroidism and ophthalmopathy.

This specimen consisted of peripheral blood mononuclear cells (PBMCs), obtained at new diagnosis, from a patient treated with antithyroid drugs. Receptors were obtained from a woman under 30 with Graves disease. The CDR3 runs from the conserved cysteine through the conserved F or W. Each record gives: V gene, J gene, clone size, D gene, CDR3 protein, CDR3 DNA. The D gene is left open where the match is weak. Not all rows give a size; the values are once, few, many and, for expanded clones, a class.

TRBV10-1	TRBJ1-1	NA	NA	CASSALQEGKTEAFF	TGCGCCAGCAGTGCTCTGCAGGAGGGTAAGACTGAAGCTTTCTTT
TRBV20-1	TRBJ2-1	NA	NA	CSAILVGEQFF	TGCAGTGCTATTTTGGTTGGAGAGCAGTTCTTC
TRBV7-3	TRBJ2-1	many	NA	CASSKGGRPSYNEQFF	TGTGCCAGCAGCAAAGGGGGGAGGCCTTCCTACAATGAGCAGTTCTTC
TRBV4-3	TRBJ2-2	NA	NA	CASTPREGSGELFF	TGCGCCAGCACCCCAAGAGAAGGTTCCGGGGAGCTGTTTTTT
TRBV7-9	TRBJ2-6	NA	NA	CASSLESFGANVLTF	TGTGCCAGCAGCTTAGAGTCCTTTGGGGCCAACGTCCTGACTTTC
TRBV5-4	TRBJ2-2	NA	TRBD2	CASSPGRGGSVFTGELFF	TGTGCCAGCAGCCCGGGTCGGGGCGGGAGTGTTTTCACCGGGGAGCTGTTTTTT
TRBV19	TRBJ1-1	many	TRBD1	CASSTGTAGGTEAFF	TGTGCCAGTTCAACCGGGACAGCGGGTGGAACTGAAGCTTTCTTT
TRBV6-1	TRBJ1-1	many	NA	CAAESVTEAFF	TGTGCCGCGGAGAGCGTTACTGAAGCTTTCTTT
TRBV20-1	TRBJ1-5	few	NA	CSASTGTYSNQPQHF	TGCAGTGCTTCTACAGGCACTTATAGCAATCAGCCCCAGCATTTT
TRBV9	TRBJ2-7	NA	TRBD2	CASSVAPSGSRAEQYF	TGTGCCAGCAGCGTAGCCCCTAGCGGGAGTAGGGCCGAGCAGTACTTC
TRBV29-1	TRBJ1-1	few	TRBD1	CSAPPGQGKGDTEAFF	TGCAGCGCCCCCCCTGGACAGGGGAAAGGTGACACTGAAGCTTTCTTT
TRBV7-2	TRBJ1-3	few	NA	CASSLEDIGNTIYF	TGTGCCAGCAGCTTAGAAGATATTGGAAACACCATATATTTT
TRBV7-2	TRBJ2-1	many	NA	CASSLRRVSYNEQFF	TGTGCCAGCAGCTTACGAAGGGTATCCTACAATGAGCAGTTCTTC
TRBV28	TRBJ2-3	many	NA	CASSRVLRVMQYF	TGTGCCAGCAGTCGGGTGTTGCGGGTGATGCAGTATTTT
TRBV5-1	TRBJ1-1	many	NA	CASKPRRRMNTEAFF	TGCGCCAGTAAACCCCGACGGCGGATGAACACTGAAGCTTTCTTT
TRBV15	TRBJ2-3	few	NA	CATSSPNYRTDTQYF	TGTGCCACCAGCAGCCCAAACTACCGCACAGATACGCAGTATTTT
TRBV7-8	TRBJ2-1	many	TRBD2	CASSLSGSYNEQFF	TGTGCCAGCAGTCTAAGCGGGAGCTACAATGAGCAGTTCTTC
TRBV20-1	TRBJ2-3	NA	NA	CSARDRRQLLTDTQYF	TGCAGTGCTAGAGATCGGCGGCAGCTTCTCACAGATACGCAGTATTTT
TRBV18	TRBJ2-1	few	TRBD2	CASSTLTSGRSTYNEQFF	TGTGCCAGCTCAACACTGACTAGCGGGAGATCCACCTACAATGAGCAGTTCTTC
TRBV29-1	TRBJ1-2	few	TRBD1	CSVGQGGTF	TGCAGCGTTGGACAGGGGGGCACCTTC
TRBV20-1	TRBJ2-5	few	TRBD2	CSSRLAGVVETQYF	TGCAGTTCTAGACTAGCGGGAGTGGTAGAGACCCAGTACTTC
TRBV6-1	TRBJ2-1	few	NA	CASTYPRAAYNEQFF	TGTGCCAGCACCTACCCTCGGGCAGCCTACAATGAGCAGTTCTTC
TRBV28	TRBJ1-1	many	TRBD1	CASNPLRDREAFF	TGTGCCAGCAACCCCCTAAGGGACAGGGAAGCTTTCTTT
TRBV18	TRBJ2-7	NA	NA	CASSPRGDSYEQYF	TGTGCCAGCTCACCGCGAGGCGACTCCTACGAGCAGTACTTC
TRBV5-1	TRBJ2-5	many	TRBD1	CASSLEGGRKETQYF	TGCGCCAGCAGCTTGGAAGGGGGCCGGAAAGAGACCCAGTACTTC
TRBV5-1	TRBJ1-2	many	NA	CASSSDGKNGYTF	TGCGCCAGCAGCTCGGACGGAAAGAATGGCTACACCTTC
TRBV7-2	TRBJ1-5	many	TRBD1	CASSFGRQGAQPQHF	TGTGCCAGCAGCTTCGGAAGACAGGGGGCACAGCCCCAGCATTTT
TRBV28	TRBJ2-7	many	NA	CASRAQGGGWYF	TGTGCCAGCAGAGCTCAGGGGGGTGGGTGGTACTTC
TRBV7-2	TRBJ2-7	NA	NA	CASSFYICSARERLAVSWEQYF	NA
TRBV7-9	TRBJ2-5	many	TRBD1	CASTPAVAGGGETQYF	TGTGCCAGCACCCCGGCGGTTGCAGGGGGCGGGGAGACCCAGTACTTC
TRBV28	TRBJ2-7	many	NA	CASSLRDIYEQYF	TGTGCCAGCAGTTTAAGGGATATTTACGAGCAGTACTTC
TRBV28	TRBJ2-1	many	TRBD1	CASKSLWVGQGRLNEQFF	TGTGCCAGCAAATCCCTGTGGGTCGGACAGGGAAGGTTGAATGAGCAGTTCTTC
TRBV6-5	TRBJ2-6	many	NA	CASSYSWGLISGANVLTF	TGTGCCAGCAGTTACTCGTGGGGCCTCATCTCTGGGGCCAACGTCCTGACTTTC
TRBV6-1	TRBJ2-1	many	NA	CASRASSGSFSSSYNEQFF	TGTGCCAGCAGGGCCAGTTCGGGGTCCTTCAGTAGCTCCTACAATGAGCAGTTCTTC
TRBV5-6	TRBJ2-3	many	NA	CASSLVGSGTGTDTQYF	TGTGCCAGCAGCTTGGTAGGTAGCGGGACAGGCACAGATACGCAGTATTTT
TRBV7-8	TRBJ2-3	many	NA	CASSPLEGTDTQYF	TGTGCCAGCAGCCCCCTCGAGGGGACAGATACGCAGTATTTT
TRBV28	TRBJ2-3	many	TRBD2	CASSVLAGDPDTQYF	TGTGCCAGCAGTGTACTAGCGGGAGACCCAGATACGCAGTATTTT
TRBV5-1	TRBJ2-3	NA	TRBD2	CASSPIKLTSGSTDTQYF	TGCGCCAGCAGCCCGATTAAACTGACTAGCGGCAGCACAGATACGCAGTATTTT
TRBV7-2	TRBJ2-3	many	NA	CASSLVGGASGGTTDTQYF	TGTGCCAGCAGCTTAGTCGGGGGGGCGTCAGGGGGTACCACAGATACGCAGTATTTT
TRBV12-3/TRBV12-4	TRBJ2-1	few	TRBD2	CASRAMGGVSYNEQFF	TGTGCCAGCAGGGCCATGGGGGGGGTCAGCTACAATGAGCAGTTCTTC
TRBV5-1	TRBJ2-7	NA	NA	CASSLGRLGEQYF	TGCGCCAGCAGCTTGGGCCGTCTGGGCGAGCAGTACTTC
TRBV19	TRBJ2-3	NA	NA	CASSIAGNTDTQYF	TGTGCCAGTAGTATCGCGGGAAACACAGATACGCAGTATTTT
TRBV20-1	TRBJ2-1	many	NA	CSARDGTARNEQFF	TGCAGTGCTAGAGACGGGACCGCCCGCAATGAGCAGTTCTTC
TRBV12-3/TRBV12-4	TRBJ2-1	many	NA	CASSLSGIGNEQFF	TGTGCCAGCAGTTTGTCAGGGATAGGCAATGAGCAGTTCTTC
TRBV6-1	TRBJ2-7	many	NA	CASRQKEGPTYEQYF	TGTGCCAGCAGACAGAAGGAGGGCCCTACCTACGAGCAGTACTTC
TRBV27	TRBJ2-1	many	TRBD1	CASSSRDRRDEQFF	TGTGCCAGCAGTTCTCGGGACAGGCGGGATGAGCAGTTCTTC
TRBV27	TRBJ1-2	many	NA	CASSPRDYYGYTF	TGTGCCAGCAGTCCCCGGGACTACTATGGCTACACCTTC
TRBV9	TRBJ2-7	few	NA	CASSVEVGPGYEQYF	TGTGCCAGCAGCGTAGAAGTCGGACCAGGGTACGAGCAGTACTTC
TRBV4-1	TRBJ2-7	few	NA	CASTPVTNSYEQYF	TGCGCCAGCACGCCGGTGACTAACTCCTACGAGCAGTACTTC
TRBV5-4	TRBJ2-2	NA	TRBD2	CASSPELSGGLTGELFF	TGTGCCAGCAGCCCCGAGTTATCGGGAGGGCTCACCGGGGAGCTGTTTTTT
TRBV7-9	TRBJ2-3	NA	TRBD2	CVSSLSGRTDTQYF	TGTGTCAGCAGCTTGAGCGGGAGAACAGATACGCAGTATTTT